This T cell receptor (beta chain) was retrieved from a study of blood T cell repertoires in COVID-19. As for the study in general: Spain, Italy and the United States supplied samples that represented acute and convalescent COVID-19. Sources were T cells, B-cell-depleted T cells, or PBMCs; the material itself was cDNA or gDNA.

The data were produced by immunoSEQ multiplex PCR, yet TCRdb's version contains in-frame clones alone and is incomplete. The sample includes about 220,000 clones, roughly 84% seen only once; the top ten take roughly 2%. The length of the CDR3 is 15 residues. The junction had 7 bases not matched to a gene; V was cut back by 4 bases and J by 6 bases. The germline CDR1 and CDR2 sequences are KGHSH and LQKENI. The chain couples TRBV18 to TRBJ2-7; TRBD2 agrees at 12 bases. The source of this sequence is a middle-aged man with active or convalescent COVID-19. The specimen was peripheral blood. The CDR3 is CASSLGLAGITEQYF. In nucleotides, the CDR3 is TGTGCCAGCTCACTCGGACTAGCGGGGATTACCGAGCAGTACTTC.